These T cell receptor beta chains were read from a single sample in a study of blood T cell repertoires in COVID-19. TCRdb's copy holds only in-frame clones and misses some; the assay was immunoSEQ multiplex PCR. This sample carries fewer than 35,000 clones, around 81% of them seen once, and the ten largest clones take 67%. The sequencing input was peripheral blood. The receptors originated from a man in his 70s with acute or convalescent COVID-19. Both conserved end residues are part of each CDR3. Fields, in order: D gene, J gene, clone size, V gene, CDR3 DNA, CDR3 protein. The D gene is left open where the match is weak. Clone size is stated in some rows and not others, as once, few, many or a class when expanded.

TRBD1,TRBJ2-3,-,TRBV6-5,TGTGCCAGCAGTCGAACAGGGGGCAAGCCAGATACGCAGTATTTT,CASSRTGGKPDTQYF
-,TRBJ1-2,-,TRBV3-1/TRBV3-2,TGTGCCAGCAGCCAAGATCGGGCAGGGGTGGCTGGCTACACCTTC,CASSQDRAGVAGYTF
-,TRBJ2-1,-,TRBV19,TGTGCCAGTATGTCTAGCAATGAGCAGTTCTTC,CASMSSNEQFF
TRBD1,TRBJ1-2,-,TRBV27,TGTGCCAGCAGTTTAGGACAGGTGGGCGGCTACACCTTC,CASSLGQVGGYTF
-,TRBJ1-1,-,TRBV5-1,TGCGCCAGCAGCTTTGGGGCGGAACTGGTGGACACTGAAGCTTTCTTT,CASSFGAELVDTEAFF
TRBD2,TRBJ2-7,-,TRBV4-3,TGCGCCAGCAGCCAGGGGGAGGGTAGCTACGAGCAGTACTTC,CASSQGEGSYEQYF
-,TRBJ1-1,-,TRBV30,TGTGCCTGGAGACAGGCGGAAGCTTTCTTT,CAWRQAEAFF
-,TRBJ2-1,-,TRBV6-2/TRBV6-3,TGTGCCAGCAGTCGCCGGGACAATGAGCAGTTCTTC,CASSRRDNEQFF
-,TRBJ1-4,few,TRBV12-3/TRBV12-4,TGTGCCAGCAGTTTAGGGCAGAATGAAAAACTGTTTTTT,CASSLGQNEKLFF
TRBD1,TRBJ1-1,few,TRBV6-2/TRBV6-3,TGTGCCAGCAGTTACTCGCCTCCGGGACAGATGAACACTGAAGCTTTCTTT,CASSYSPPGQMNTEAFF
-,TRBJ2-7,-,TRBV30,TGTGCCTGGAGACCCTTACAGGGACGGCGCTACGAGCAGTACTTC,CAWRPLQGRRYEQYF
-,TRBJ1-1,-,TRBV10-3,TGTGCCACCGACCCGGATGGGGGGCGGGGGGCTTTCTTT,CATDPDGGRGAFF
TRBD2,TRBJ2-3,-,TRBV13,TGTGCCAGCAGCAAGAGACTAGCGGCCCGCACAGATACGCAGTATTTT,CASSKRLAARTDTQYF
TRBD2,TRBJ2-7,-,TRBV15,TGTGCCACCAGCTCCGGGACTAGCGGGTACGAGCAGTACTTC,CATSSGTSGYEQYF
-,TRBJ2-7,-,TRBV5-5,TGTGCCAGCAGCTTAGAGCGGCCCTACGAGCAGTACTTC,CASSLERPYEQYF
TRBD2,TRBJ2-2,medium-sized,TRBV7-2,TGTGCCAGCACCCATCTTCGCGGGGGGCGCACCGGGGAGCTGTTTTTT,CASTHLRGGRTGELFF
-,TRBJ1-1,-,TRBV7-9,TGTGCCAGCAGCTTAGCGGGCAGGGGCACTGAAGCTTTCTTT,CASSLAGRGTEAFF
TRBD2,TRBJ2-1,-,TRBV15,TGTGCCACCAGCAGAGGGCTAGCGGGGGGGCAGAATGAGCAGTTCTTC,CATSRGLAGGQNEQFF
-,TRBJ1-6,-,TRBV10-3,TGTGCCATCACCCCGGAGGCCTCGGGGTCACCCCTCCACTTT,CAITPEASGSPLHF
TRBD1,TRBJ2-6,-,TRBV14,TGTGCCAGCAGCGCCCGGGACAGGGAAGTGAGTGGGGCCAACGTCCTGACTTTC,CASSARDREVSGANVLTF
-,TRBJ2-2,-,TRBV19,TGTGCCAGTAGTATTATGAGGACCGGGGAGCTGTTTTTT,CASSIMRTGELFF
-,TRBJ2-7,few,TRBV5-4,TGTGCCAGCAGAGCAGACGGGACATTCGAGCAGTACTTC,CASRADGTFEQYF
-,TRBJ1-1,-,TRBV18,TGTGCCAGCTCACCACTCTCAGAGAACACTGAAGCTTTCTTT,CASSPLSENTEAFF
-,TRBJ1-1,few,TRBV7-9,TGTGCCAGCAGCCACTCATCAGGGGAAGCTTTCTTT,CASSHSSGEAFF
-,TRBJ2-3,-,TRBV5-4,TGTGCCAGCAACGGGGATGGAGATACGCAGTATTTT,CASNGDGDTQYF
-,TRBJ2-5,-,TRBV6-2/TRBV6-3,TGTGCCAGCAGCCCTATCGGGGAGACCCAGTACTTC,CASSPIGETQYF
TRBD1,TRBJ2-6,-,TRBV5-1,TGCGCCAGCAGCTTGAACAGGGGGATCTCTGGGGCCAACGTCCTGACTTTC,CASSLNRGISGANVLTF
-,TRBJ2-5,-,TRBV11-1,TGTGCCAGCAGCCGGGGGAACTCCCAAGAGACCCAGTACTTC,CASSRGNSQETQYF
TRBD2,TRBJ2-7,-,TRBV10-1,TGCGCCAGCAAACCGGGACTAGCGGAGCCGAGGTTC,CASKPGLAEPRF
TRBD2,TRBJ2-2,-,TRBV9,TGTGCCAGCAGCGTATCGAGACTAGCGGGAGACACCGGGGAGCTGTTTTTT,CASSVSRLAGDTGELFF